This T cell receptor (beta chain) was documented in a study of T cells in Graves' hyperthyroidism and ophthalmopathy. The investigators amplified TCR beta CDR3 regions from RNA transcripts. The TCR CDR3 was amplified in a first-round RT-PCR using the HTBI primer set. TCRdb recomputed calls from the multiplex PCR reads with MiXCR, one row per CDR3 protein. The top ten hold roughly 24% of the sample, which has around 100,000 distinct CDR3 sequences, roughly 47% seen once. This clonotype was seen ten or more times. Trimming took 5 bases from V and 7 from J, leaving 15 bases between them. CDR3 length: 15 amino acids. The germline V gene encodes CDR1 LNHDA and CDR2 SQIVND (reference sequence).

The TCR comes from a man aged 40-55 years with Graves' hyperthyroidism. The chain has TRBV19 and TRBJ1-6; maybe TRBD1 (5 bases). Material: blood. This chain's CDR3 is CASSQGHILNSPLHF. Here the CDR3 DNA reads TGTGCCAGTAGTCAGGGCCACATCTTAAATTCACCCCTCCACTTT.